This T cell receptor (beta chain) came from a study of CD8 T cells in ankylosing spondylitis. Study-level results: Earlier studies detected some motif variants in reactive arthritis synovial fluid and blood. Characteristic, it appeared, of ankylosing spondylitis blood was a TCR beta motif of eight highly homologous variants.

Making use of molecular barcodes, quantitative 5'-RACE generated TCR beta libraries. TCRdb re-called the 5' RACE reads through MiXCR, storing one row per CDR3 protein. Of some 840,000 distinct CDR3 sequences listed, roughly 10% are singletons. Per germline, CDR1 MDHEN and CDR2 SYDVKM. V lost 5 bases and J 7 bases, leaving 18 bases between the germline ends. There are 15 residues in the CDR3. This clonotype showed up many times. The antigen remains unidentified. This clonotype was obtained from a male donor with ankylosing spondylitis. Material for sequencing was blood, either unsorted or a sorted T cell fraction (not recorded which). V is TRBV28 and J is TRBJ2-4, with D perhaps matching TRBD1 (5 bases). For the CDR3, the DNA is TGTGCCAGCAGTCCCCTTTATGGCAAGGGGAACATTCAGTACTTC. Its protein product is CASSPLYGKGNIQYF.